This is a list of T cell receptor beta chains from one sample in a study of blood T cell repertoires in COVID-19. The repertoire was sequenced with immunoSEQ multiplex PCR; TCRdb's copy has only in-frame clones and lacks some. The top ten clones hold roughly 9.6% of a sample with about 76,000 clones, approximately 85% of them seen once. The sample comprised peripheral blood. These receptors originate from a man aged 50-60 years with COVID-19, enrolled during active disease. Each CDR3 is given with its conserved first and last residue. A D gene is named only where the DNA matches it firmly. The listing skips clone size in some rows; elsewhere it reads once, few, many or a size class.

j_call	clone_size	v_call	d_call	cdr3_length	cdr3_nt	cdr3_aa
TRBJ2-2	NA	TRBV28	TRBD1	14	TGTGCCAGCAGCAGAGACAGGGCCGACGGGGAGCTGTTTTTT	CASSRDRADGELFF
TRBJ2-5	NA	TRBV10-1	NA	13	TGCGCCAGCAGTGAGGTGGAGGACGAGACCCAGTACTTC	CASSEVEDETQYF
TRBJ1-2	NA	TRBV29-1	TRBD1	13	TGCAGCGTAACAGGGGGCGTAAACTATGGCTACACCTTC	CSVTGGVNYGYTF
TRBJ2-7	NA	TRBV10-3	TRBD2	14	TGTGCCATCAGTGGACTAGCGGCCTCCTACGAGCAGTACTTC	CAISGLAASYEQYF
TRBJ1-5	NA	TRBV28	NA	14	TGTGCCAGCAGTTGGGGGCCGGGCAATCAGCCCCAGCATTTT	CASSWGPGNQPQHF
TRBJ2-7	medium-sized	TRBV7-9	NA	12	TGTGCCAGCAGAAGGGGTCAGGACGAGCAGTACTTC	CASRRGQDEQYF
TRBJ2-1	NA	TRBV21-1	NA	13	TGTGCGCAACGAGGGACAGCCTACAATGAGCAGTTCTTC	CAQRGTAYNEQFF
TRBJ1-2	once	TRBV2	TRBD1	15	TGTGCCAGCAGTGAAGTGGGGGACAGGAACTATGGCTACACCTTC	CASSEVGDRNYGYTF
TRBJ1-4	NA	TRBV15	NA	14	TGTGCCACCAGCACGGGGCGGGGTAATGAAAAACTGTTTTTT	CATSTGRGNEKLFF
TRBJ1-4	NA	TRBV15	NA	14	TGTGCCACCAGCAGAGATGAGAGGTTTGAAAAACTGTTTTTT	CATSRDERFEKLFF
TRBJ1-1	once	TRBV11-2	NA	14	TGTGCCAGCAGCTTAGCCGGGGGGGGAACTGAAGCTTTCTTT	CASSLAGGGTEAFF
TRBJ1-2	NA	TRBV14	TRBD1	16	TGTGCCAGCAGCCAAACGGACAGGACCCCCTCGGAAGGCTACACCTTC	CASSQTDRTPSEGYTF
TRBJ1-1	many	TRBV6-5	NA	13	TGTGCCAGCAAGAACCTCGGAGGGACTGAAGCTTTCTTT	CASKNLGGTEAFF
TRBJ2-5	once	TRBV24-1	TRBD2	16	TGTGCCACCAGTGATGGGACTAGCGGGAGAAGAGAGACCCAGTACTTC	CATSDGTSGRRETQYF
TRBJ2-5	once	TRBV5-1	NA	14	TGCGCCAGCAGCTTGCTGGCGACTAAAGAGACCCAGTACTTC	CASSLLATKETQYF
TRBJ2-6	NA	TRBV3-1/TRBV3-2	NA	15	TGTGCCAGCAGCCAAGAAGGGGCTGGGGCCAACGTCCTGACTTTC	CASSQEGAGANVLTF
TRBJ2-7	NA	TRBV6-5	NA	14	TGTGCCAGTATCCCAGCTACAGGTTCCTACGAGCAGTACTTC	CASIPATGSYEQYF
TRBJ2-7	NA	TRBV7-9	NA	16	TGTGCCAGCAGCTTAGGACGAGCGCTAGACGGCTACGAGCAGTACTTC	CASSLGRALDGYEQYF
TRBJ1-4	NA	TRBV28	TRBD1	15	TGTGCCAGCAGCTGGCCGGGACAGGGTCGAGAAAAACTGTTTTTT	CASSWPGQGREKLFF
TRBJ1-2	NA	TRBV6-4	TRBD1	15	TGTGCCAGCAGTGACTCATGGGGACAGGAGGATGGCTACACCTTC	CASSDSWGQEDGYTF
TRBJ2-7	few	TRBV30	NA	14	TGTGCCTGGAGTGTTGGAGGGCATTCCTACGAGCAGTACTTC	CAWSVGGHSYEQYF
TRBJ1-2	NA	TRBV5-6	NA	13	TGTGCCAGCAGCCGGGGAAAGGCTGGAGGCTACACCTTC	CASSRGKAGGYTF
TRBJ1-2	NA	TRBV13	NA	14	TGTGCCAGCAGCTTCGACAGCTCTAACTATGGCTACACCTTC	CASSFDSSNYGYTF
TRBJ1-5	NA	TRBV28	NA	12	TGTGCCAGTGAGACAGTAGGTCAGCCCCAGCATTTT	CASETVGQPQHF
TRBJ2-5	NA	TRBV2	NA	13	TGTGCCAGCAGTGATGAGGGTTGGGAGACCCAGTACTTC	CASSDEGWETQYF
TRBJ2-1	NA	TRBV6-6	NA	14	TGTGCCAGCATCAAAAGCCAAAGCGACGAGGAGCAGTTCTTC	CASIKSQSDEEQFF
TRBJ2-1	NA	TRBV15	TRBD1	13	TGTGCCACCAGCAGGACAGGGGTTGCTGAGCAGTTCTTC	CATSRTGVAEQFF
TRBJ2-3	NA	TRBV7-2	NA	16	TGTGCCAGCAGCTTAGGGGCCGGGACACGCACAGATACGCAGTATTTT	CASSLGAGTRTDTQYF
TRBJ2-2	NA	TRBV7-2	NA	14	TGTGCCAGCAGCGTAGAGCGGCTGACCGGGGAGCTGTTTTTT	CASSVERLTGELFF
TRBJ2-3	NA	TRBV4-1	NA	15	TGCGCCAGCAGCCCATTCGAGTCGAGCACAGATACGCAGTATTTT	CASSPFESSTDTQYF
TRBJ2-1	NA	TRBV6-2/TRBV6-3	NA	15	TGTGCCAGCCGCCCGTCGGGGTTCCGCTACAATGAGCAGTTCTTC	CASRPSGFRYNEQFF
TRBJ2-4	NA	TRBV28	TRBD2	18	TGTGCCAGCAGTTTATGGGGACTAGCTGCCGGGGCCAAAAACATTCAGTACTTC	CASSLWGLAAGAKNIQYF
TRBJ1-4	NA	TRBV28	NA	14	TGTGCCAGCAGCACAGGGCCCTGGGGGGAAAAACTGTTTTTT	CASSTGPWGEKLFF
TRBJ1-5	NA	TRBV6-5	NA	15	TGTGCCAGCAGTCTATCACTTAATAGCAATCAGCCCCAGCATTTT	CASSLSLNSNQPQHF
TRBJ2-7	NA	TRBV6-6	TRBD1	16	TGTGCCAGCAGATCCGACAGGGTAGTTCAACTGTACGAGCAGTACTTC	CASRSDRVVQLYEQYF
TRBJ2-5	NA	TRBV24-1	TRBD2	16	TGTGCCACCAGTGATAGGACTAGCGGGAGAAGAGAGACCCAGTACTTC	CATSDRTSGRRETQYF
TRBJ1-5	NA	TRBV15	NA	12	TGTGCCACCAGCAGAGACCTTCAGCCCCAGCATTTT	CATSRDLQPQHF
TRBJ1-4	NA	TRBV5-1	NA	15	TGCGCCAGCACCTCGTTGGGCGTGAAAGATGAAAAACTGTTTTTT	CASTSLGVKDEKLFF
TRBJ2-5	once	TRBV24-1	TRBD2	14	TGTGCCACCAGTGAACGGGGGGTGCAAGAGACCCAGTACTTC	CATSERGVQETQYF
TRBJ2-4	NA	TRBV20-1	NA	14	TGCAGTGCTAGTGTCGGAACAGACAAAAACATTCAGTACTTC	CSASVGTDKNIQYF
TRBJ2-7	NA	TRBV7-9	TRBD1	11	TGTGCCAGCAGCCAGGGGGACGAGCAGTACTTC	CASSQGDEQYF
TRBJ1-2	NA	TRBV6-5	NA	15	TGTGCCAGCAGGGAGGACAGACAAACCTTCTATGGCTACACCTTC	CASREDRQTFYGYTF
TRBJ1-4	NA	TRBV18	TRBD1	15	TGTGCCAGCTCACCCTCGGGACAGGGGGCAGGAAAACTGTTTTTT	CASSPSGQGAGKLFF
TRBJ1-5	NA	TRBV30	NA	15	TGTGCCTGGAGTATTCCACAGGGATGGGATCAGCCCCAGCATTTT	CAWSIPQGWDQPQHF
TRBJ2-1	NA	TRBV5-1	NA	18	TGCGCCAGCAGCTTGGGATTGGCGGCGGGAAGGCCCTACAATGAGCAGTTCTTC	CASSLGLAAGRPYNEQFF
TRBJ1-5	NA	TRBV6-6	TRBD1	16	TGTGCCAGCAGTTCCAAGGACAGGGTAGGCAATCAGCCCCAGCATTTT	CASSSKDRVGNQPQHF
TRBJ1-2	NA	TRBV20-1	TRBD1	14	TGCAGTGCTAGTTTGGGGACAGGCGGCGTCGGCTACACCTTC	CSASLGTGGVGYTF